This TCR beta chain was observed in a study of blood T cell repertoires in COVID-19. About the research overall: Sample material is recorded as cDNA or gDNA derived from T cells, B-cell-depleted T cells, or PBMCs.

The V and J ends lost 0 bases and 4 bases respectively, with 14 bases between them. The CDR3 is made up of 16 amino acids. From germline, CDR1 is LGHDT and CDR2 YNNKEL (reference sequence). The method was immunoSEQ multiplex PCR; TCRdb's version includes in-frame clones alone and lacks a portion of them. The sample records about 220,000 clones, 75% to 85% being singletons. The chain joins TRBV3-1 (or the pseudogene TRBV3-2) to TRBJ2-3; D may be TRBD2 (5 bases). The source is a woman in her sixties or seventies with acute or convalescent COVID-19. Sequencing used peripheral blood. The CDR3 DNA reads as TGTGCCAGCAGCCAAGATTTTTCCGGGAATTCAGATACGCAGTATTTT. This codes for CASSQDFSGNSDTQYF.